The entry below gives a single T cell receptor (beta chain) sequence along with its context. The antigen is undetermined. Researchers isolated at least 7 million PBMCs per sample. These data come from a study of blood T cells in healthy people across ages. Study-level findings and limits: It was the long-lived donors that had more naive CD4+ cells and higher diversity than aged donors.

Alongside a J-beta primer mix, a sample-barcoded 5' primer served in a second PCR lasting about 6 to 11 cycles. TCRdb processed the 5' RACE reads anew with MiXCR; each CDR3 protein has one entry. Of about a million distinct CDR3 sequences listed, just over 50% are singletons. The sequence came from a woman aged 55-69 years in good health. Sequenced: blood.

This CDR3 reads CAISEAGHFTGELFF. CDR3 nucleotides: TGTGCCATCAGTGAGGCGGGACATTTCACCGGGGAGCTGTTTTTT. The J gene is TRBJ2-2, the V gene TRBV10-3; D tentatively reads TRBD1 or TRBD2 (6 bases each). The CDR3 is made up of 15 amino acids. Germline loops: CDR1 ENHRY, CDR2 SYGVKD. V lost 2 bases and J lost 4, with 11 bases in between.